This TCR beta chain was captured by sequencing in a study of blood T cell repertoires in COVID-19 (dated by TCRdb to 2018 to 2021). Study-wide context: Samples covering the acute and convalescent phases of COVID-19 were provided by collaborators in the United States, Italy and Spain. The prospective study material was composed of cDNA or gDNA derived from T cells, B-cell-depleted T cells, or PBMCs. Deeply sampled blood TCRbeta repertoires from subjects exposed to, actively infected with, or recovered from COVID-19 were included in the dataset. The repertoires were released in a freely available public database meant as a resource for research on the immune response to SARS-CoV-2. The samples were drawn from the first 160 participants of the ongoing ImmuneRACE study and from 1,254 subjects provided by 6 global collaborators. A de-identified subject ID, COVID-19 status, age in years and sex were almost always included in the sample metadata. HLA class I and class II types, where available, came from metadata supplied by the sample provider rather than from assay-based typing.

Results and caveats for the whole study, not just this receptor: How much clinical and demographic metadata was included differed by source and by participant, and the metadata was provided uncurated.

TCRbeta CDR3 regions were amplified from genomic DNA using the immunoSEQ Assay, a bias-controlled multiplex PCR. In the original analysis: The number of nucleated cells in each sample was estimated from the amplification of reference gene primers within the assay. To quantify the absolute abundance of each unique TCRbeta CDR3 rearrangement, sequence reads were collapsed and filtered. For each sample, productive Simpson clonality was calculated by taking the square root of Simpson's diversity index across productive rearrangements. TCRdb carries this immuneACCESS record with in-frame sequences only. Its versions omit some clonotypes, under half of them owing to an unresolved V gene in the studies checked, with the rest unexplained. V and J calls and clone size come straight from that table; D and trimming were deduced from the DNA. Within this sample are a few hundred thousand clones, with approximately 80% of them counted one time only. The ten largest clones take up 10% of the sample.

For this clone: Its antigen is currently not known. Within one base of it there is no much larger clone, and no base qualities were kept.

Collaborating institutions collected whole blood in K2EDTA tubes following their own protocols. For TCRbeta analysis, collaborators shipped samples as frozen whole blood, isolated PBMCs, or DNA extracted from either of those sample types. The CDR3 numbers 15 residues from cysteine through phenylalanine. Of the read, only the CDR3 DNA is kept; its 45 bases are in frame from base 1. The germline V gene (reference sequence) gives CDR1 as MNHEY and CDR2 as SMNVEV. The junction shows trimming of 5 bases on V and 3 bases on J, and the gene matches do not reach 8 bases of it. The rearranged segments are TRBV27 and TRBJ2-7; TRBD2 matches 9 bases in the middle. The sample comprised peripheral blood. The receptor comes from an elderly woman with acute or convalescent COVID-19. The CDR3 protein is CASSAQGLALYEQYF. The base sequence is TGTGCCAGCAGTGCACAGGGACTAGCTCTCTACGAGCAGTACTTC.